This entry lists 2 T cell receptor beta chains sequenced from one sample in a study of immune characterization of retroperitoneal liposarcoma. TCRdb reprocessed the PCR reads with MiXCR, giving one entry per CDR3 protein. This table holds over 8,000 distinct CDR3 sequences, about 39% found once. Sequencing was performed on tumor tissue. These receptors all come from a male donor with retroperitoneal liposarcoma.

This clonotype turned up a few times. The gene calls are TRBV7-8 and TRBJ2-1, with D tentatively TRBD2 (6 bases). This CDR3 is built from 14 residues. From germline, CDR1 is SGHVS and CDR2 FQNEAQ. Trimming took off 2 bases at V and 10 bases at J, with 15 bases between the two ends. CDR3 sequence (DNA): TGTGCCAGCAGCTTATCGGGACTCGCCTACGAGCAGTTCTTC. It yields the protein CASSLSGLAYEQFF.

The chain joins TRBV6-5 to TRBJ2-5; 8 bases align to TRBD2. The assigned J gene may be wrong: the sequence end matches TRBJ2-7 better. The CDR3 runs 15 residues. CDR1 MNHEY and CDR2 SVGAGI come from the germline V gene. This CDR3 is CASSPSGLGSYEQYF. The CDR3 DNA sequence: TGTGCCAGCAGTCCTTCGGGACTAGGCTCCTACGAGCAGTACTTC.